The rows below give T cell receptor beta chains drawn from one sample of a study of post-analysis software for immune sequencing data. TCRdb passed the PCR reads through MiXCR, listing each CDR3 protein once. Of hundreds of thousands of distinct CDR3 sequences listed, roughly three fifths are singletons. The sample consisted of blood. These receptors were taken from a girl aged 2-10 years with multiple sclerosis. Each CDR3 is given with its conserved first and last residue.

CASSLVGTSVDNEQFF | TRBV5-1
CASSDGQGPSYNEQFF | TRBV12-3/TRBV12-4
CASTQGQNTEAFF | TRBV7-3
CASSGARGETQYF | TRBV2
CASSEIGTGAEAFF | TRBV6-1
CSVELRDRGTPEPYNEQFF | TRBV29-1
CASSVGAAASTDTQYF | TRBV9
CSLSSGTVYNEQFF | TRBV29-1
CASRDGTYTDTQYF | TRBV2
CASRRTDNEQYF | TRBV7-2
CASRGDRANEQFF | TRBV5-6
CASSQDRLVPDTQYF | TRBV3-1
CASSGTSGGGIDTQYF | TRBV9
CASSSNRVGELFF | TRBV5-1
CGVEGSYEQYF | TRBV29-1
CASSQEAGRETQYF | TRBV4-3
CASSYDGGREESANEQFF | TRBV6-5
CASSEGLAGGGDTQYF | TRBV7-9
CSAPDQYNEQFF | TRBV20-1
CASSATTGQGRETQYF | TRBV25-1
CASRGSGTVNNEQFF | TRBV12-3/TRBV12-4
CASSGTGTEAFF | TRBV5-1
CASRLQGSNQPQHF | TRBV27
CASTTDRVGAEAFF | TRBV12-3/TRBV12-4
CASSEPHETQYF | TRBV25-1
CASSLVGLAAKNIQYF | TRBV7-9
CSARSGGTQETQYF | TRBV20-1